Presented here are 4 T cell receptor beta chains from one specimen sequenced in a study of pediatric ulcerative colitis. Sequencing used immunoSEQ multiplex PCR; TCRdb keeps in-frame clones, though not all of them. The table includes 12,000 to 15,000 clones, about 90% detected once. The sample taken for sequencing was blood. The receptors come from a boy between 10 and 17 years old with moderate ulcerative colitis.

This clone was observed once. The rearrangement joins TRBV5-1 to TRBJ2-5, with no clear D. Trimming shortened V by 4 bases and J by 5 bases, and 12 bases separated the two germline ends. CDR1 SGHRS and CDR2 YFSETQ come from the germline V gene. This CDR3 spans 13 amino acids. The DNA for the CDR3 is TGCGCCAGCAGCACCAGCGCGAGTGAGACCCAGTACTTC. Translating it yields CASSTSASETQYF.

This chain uses TRBV6-6 with TRBJ1-1; perhaps TRBD1 as D (5 bases). Trimming removed 5 bases from V and 1 base from J, with 11 bases in between. In germline, CDR1 is MNHNY, CDR2 SVGAGI (reference sequence). The CDR3 totals 14 residues. In DNA form, the CDR3 reads TGTGCCAGCAGTGTGACAGTGTCGAACACTGAAGCTTTCTTT. This codes for CASSVTVSNTEAFF.

This chain joins TRBV30 and TRBJ2-7, with D hard to call. This CDR3 comprises 13 residues. Germline values: CDR1 GTSNPN, CDR2 SVGIG (reference sequence). The ends were cut back, 1 base at V and 2 bases at J, with 9 bases in the middle. CDR3 bases: TGTGCCTGGAGTGGGGCTTCAACCTACGAGCAGTACTTC. It encodes CAWSGASTYEQYF.

The J gene is TRBJ1-5, the V gene TRBV27, with D unresolved. CDR3 length: 14 amino acids. Germline values: CDR1 MNHEY, CDR2 SMNVEV (reference sequence). The V gene lost 2 bases and the J gene lost 6 bases, with 11 bases spanning the gap. Here the CDR3 reads CASSLLGPGQPQHF. CDR3 DNA: TGTGCCAGCAGTTTACTGGGTCCTGGTCAGCCCCAGCATTTT.